The clone carrying this T cell receptor beta chain was recorded many times. Its antigen is not known. The data are from a study of CD8 T cells in ankylosing spondylitis. Study results and limitations: Seemingly distinctive of ankylosing spondylitis blood was a TCR beta motif formed by eight highly homologous variants.

Researchers built TCR beta libraries using quantitative 5'-RACE with molecular barcodes. Via MiXCR, TCRdb re-called the 5' RACE reads, giving one row per CDR3 protein. The sample yields 450,000 to 550,000 distinct CDR3 sequences, 5.3% seen once. Trimming stripped 6 bases from V and 4 bases from J, with 17 bases between. This CDR3 region has 15 residues. The rearrangement uses TRBV12-3 or TRBV12-4 and TRBJ2-3; tentatively, D is TRBD1 (7 bases). This TCR was recovered from a male donor with ankylosing spondylitis. Sequences were obtained from blood, either unsorted or a sorted T cell fraction (not recorded which). The CDR3 bases are TGTGCCAGCAGCCCGGGACAGACGGGAGCAGATACGCAGTATTTT. It yields the protein CASSPGQTGADTQYF.